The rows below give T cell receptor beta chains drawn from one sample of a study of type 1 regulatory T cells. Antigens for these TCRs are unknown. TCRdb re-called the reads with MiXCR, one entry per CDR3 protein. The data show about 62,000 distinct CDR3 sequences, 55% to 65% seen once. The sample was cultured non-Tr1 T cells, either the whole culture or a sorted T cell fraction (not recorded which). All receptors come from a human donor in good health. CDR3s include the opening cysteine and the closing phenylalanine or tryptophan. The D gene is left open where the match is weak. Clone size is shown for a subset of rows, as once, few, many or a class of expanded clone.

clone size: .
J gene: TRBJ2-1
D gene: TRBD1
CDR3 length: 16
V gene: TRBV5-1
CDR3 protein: CASSLEGTATYNEQFF
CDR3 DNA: TGCGCCAGCAGCTTGGAGGGGACAGCCACCTACAATGAGCAGTTCTTC

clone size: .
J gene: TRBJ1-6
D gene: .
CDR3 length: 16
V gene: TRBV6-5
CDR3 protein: CASSYAGDSYNSPLHF
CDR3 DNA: TGTGCCAGCAGTTACGCGGGGGACTCCTATAATTCACCCCTCCACTTT

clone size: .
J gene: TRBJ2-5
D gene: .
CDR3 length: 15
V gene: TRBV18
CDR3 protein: CASSPVRGSTETQYF
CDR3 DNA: TGTGCCAGCTCACCAGTTAGGGGTTCGACAGAGACCCAGTACTTC

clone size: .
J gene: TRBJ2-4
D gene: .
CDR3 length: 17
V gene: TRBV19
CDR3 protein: CASSIPGARTAKNIQYF
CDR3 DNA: TGTGCCAGTAGTATCCCGGGTGCCCGGACAGCCAAAAACATTCAGTACTTC

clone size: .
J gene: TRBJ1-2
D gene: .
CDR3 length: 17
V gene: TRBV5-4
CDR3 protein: CASSTPRDGGYNYGYTF
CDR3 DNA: TGTGCCAGCAGCACGCCCCGGGACGGAGGATATAACTATGGCTACACCTTC

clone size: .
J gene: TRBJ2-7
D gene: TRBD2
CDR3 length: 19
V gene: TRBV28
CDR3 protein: CASRTGTSGRDSLAYEQYF
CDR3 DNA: TGTGCCAGCAGAACTGGGACTAGCGGGAGGGACTCCCTAGCCTACGAGCAGTACTTC

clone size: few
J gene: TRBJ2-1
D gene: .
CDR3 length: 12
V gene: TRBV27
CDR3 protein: CARPTGLNEQFF
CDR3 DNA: TGTGCCAGACCGACAGGATTGAATGAGCAGTTCTTC

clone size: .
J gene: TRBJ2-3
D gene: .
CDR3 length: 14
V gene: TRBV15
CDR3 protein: CATSIQIAPDTQYF
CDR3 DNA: TGTGCCACCAGCATACAGATAGCCCCAGATACGCAGTATTTT

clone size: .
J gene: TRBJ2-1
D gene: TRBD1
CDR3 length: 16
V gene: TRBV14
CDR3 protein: CASSQGGRGRYNEQFF
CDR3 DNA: TGTGCCAGCAGCCAAGGAGGCAGGGGGCGGTACAATGAGCAGTTCTTC

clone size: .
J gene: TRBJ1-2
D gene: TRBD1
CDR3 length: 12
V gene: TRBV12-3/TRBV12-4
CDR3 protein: CASRDRNYGYTF
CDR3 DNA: TGTGCCAGCAGGGACAGGAACTATGGCTACACCTTC

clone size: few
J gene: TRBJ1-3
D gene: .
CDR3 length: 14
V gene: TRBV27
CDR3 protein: CASSLTGTGNTIYF
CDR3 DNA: TGTGCCAGCAGTTTAACAGGGACTGGAAACACCATATATTTT

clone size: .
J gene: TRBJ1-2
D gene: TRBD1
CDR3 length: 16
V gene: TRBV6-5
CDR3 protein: CASSLGQGIGSYGYTF
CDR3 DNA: TGTGCCAGCAGTTTGGGACAGGGCATTGGGAGCTATGGCTACACCTTC

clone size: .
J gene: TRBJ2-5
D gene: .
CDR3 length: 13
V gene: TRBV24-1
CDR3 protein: CATSDYPRAAQYF
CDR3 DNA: TGTGCCACCAGTGATTACCCGAGAGCCGCCCAGTACTTC

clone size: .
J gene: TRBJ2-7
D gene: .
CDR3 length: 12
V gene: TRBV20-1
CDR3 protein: CSAESGSYEQYF
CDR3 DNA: TGCAGTGCCGAGAGCGGGTCCTACGAGCAGTACTTC

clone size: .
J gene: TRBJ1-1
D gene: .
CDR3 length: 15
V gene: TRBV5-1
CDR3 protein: CASSRGQTADAEAFF
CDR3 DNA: TGCGCCAGCAGCCGGGGGCAAACCGCGGACGCTGAAGCTTTCTTT

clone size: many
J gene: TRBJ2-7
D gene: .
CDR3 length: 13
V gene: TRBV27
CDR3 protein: CASSYGGGPEQYF
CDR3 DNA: TGTGCCAGCAGTTACGGGGGAGGTCCCGAGCAGTACTTC

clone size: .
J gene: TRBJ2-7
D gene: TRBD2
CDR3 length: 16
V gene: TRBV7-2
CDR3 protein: CASSGRSREVPYEQYF
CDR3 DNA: TGTGCCAGCAGCGGGCGGTCGCGGGAGGTCCCCTACGAGCAGTACTTC

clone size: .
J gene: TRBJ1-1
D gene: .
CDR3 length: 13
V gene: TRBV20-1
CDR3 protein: CSAAGRLNTEAFF
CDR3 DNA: TGCAGTGCTGCGGGACGGTTGAACACTGAAGCTTTCTTT

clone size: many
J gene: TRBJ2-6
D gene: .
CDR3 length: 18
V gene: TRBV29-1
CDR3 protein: CSVEELGRVGSGANVLTF
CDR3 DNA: TGCAGCGTTGAAGAACTGGGCAGGGTAGGGTCTGGGGCCAACGTCCTGACTTTC

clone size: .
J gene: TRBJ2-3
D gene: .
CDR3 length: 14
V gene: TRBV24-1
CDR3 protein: CATSDYPASDTQYF
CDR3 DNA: TGTGCCACCAGTGATTACCCCGCGTCAGATACGCAGTATTTT

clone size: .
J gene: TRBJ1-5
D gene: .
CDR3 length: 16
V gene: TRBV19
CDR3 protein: CASSVQGGGGAQPQHF
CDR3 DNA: TGTGCCAGTAGTGTTCAAGGGGGTGGGGGAGCGCAGCCCCAGCATTTT

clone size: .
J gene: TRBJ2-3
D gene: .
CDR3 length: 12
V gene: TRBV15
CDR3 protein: CATSRDDWTQYF
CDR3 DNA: TGTGCCACCAGCAGAGACGATTGGACGCAGTATTTT

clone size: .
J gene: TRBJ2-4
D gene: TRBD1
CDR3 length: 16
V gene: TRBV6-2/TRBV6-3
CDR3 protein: CASSYMGQIAKNIQYF
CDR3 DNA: TGTGCCAGCAGTTATATGGGACAGATAGCCAAAAACATTCAGTACTTC

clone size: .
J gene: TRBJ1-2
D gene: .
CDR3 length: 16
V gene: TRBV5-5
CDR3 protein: CASSLYEQALNYGYTF
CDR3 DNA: TGTGCCAGCAGCTTGTATGAACAGGCCTTAAACTATGGCTACACCTTC